This T cell receptor beta chain came from a study of blood T cell repertoires in COVID-19. About the study: The United States, Italy and Spain were the sources of the acute and convalescent COVID-19 samples. PBMCs, B-cell-depleted T cells, or T cells provided the cDNA or gDNA that made up the material.

From germline, CDR1 is DFQATT and CDR2 SNEGSKA (reference sequence). The ends lost 4 bases at V and 7 bases at J; junction bases unmatched: 0. The length of the CDR3 is 11 residues. Study processing details: Estimation of nucleated cell counts relied on the amplification of reference gene primers. The assay was immunoSEQ multiplex PCR, and TCRdb's table has in-frame clones only and misses some. D and trimming come from the DNA, and the V and J calls and clone size come from that table. The data hold roughly 96,000 clones, with about 81% observed a single time. The chain joins TRBV20-1 to TRBJ2-1, with 8 nucleotides matching TRBD2. Sequencing was carried out using peripheral blood. This sequence was found in a man in his fifties or sixties with acute or convalescent COVID-19. DNA for the CDR3: TGCAGTGCTACTAGCGGGAATGAGCAGTTCTTC. Amino acids: CSATSGNEQFF.